This T cell receptor beta chain appears in the sequencing data of a study of blood T cell repertoires in COVID-19. As for the study in general: The United States, Italy and Spain supplied acute and convalescent COVID-19 samples. Nucleic acid was either cDNA or gDNA, and it came from T cells, B-cell-depleted T cells, or PBMCs.

The CDR3 is 16 residues long. The V gene's germline CDR1 is KGHDR and CDR2 SFDVKD. V lost 5 bases to trimming and J lost 7 bases; unmatched junction nucleotides: 13. TCRdb's copy holds only in-frame clones and misses some; the assay was immunoSEQ multiplex PCR. Of around 320,000 clones in the sample, roughly 89% were seen once. Seattle enrolled patients during active infection and tracked them longitudinally. This clone was picked up one time. The receptor was isolated from a woman aged 25 to 39 with COVID-19, enrolled during active disease. The sequenced sample was peripheral blood. The chain links TRBV24-1 to TRBJ2-7; 10 nucleotides match TRBD1. This CDR3 is CATSAPPGQGIGEQYF. The CDR3 region has the DNA TGTGCCACCAGTGCCCCTCCGGGACAGGGGATAGGGGAGCAGTACTTC.